Below are 27 T cell receptor beta chains sequenced from a single sample in a study of T cells in Graves' hyperthyroidism and ophthalmopathy. Amplified TCR beta CDR3 regions came from RNA transcripts. First-round RT-PCR of the TCR CDR3 relied on the HTBI primer set. TCRdb ran MiXCR on the multiplex PCR reads and lists one entry per CDR3 protein. The data hold some 510,000 distinct CDR3 sequences, with less than 25% observed a single time. The material sequenced was blood. The source of these receptors is a man aged 18 to 30 with Graves' hyperthyroidism.

This chain joins TRBV3-1 and TRBJ1-5; 8 bases are shared with TRBD1. Germline CDR1 reads LGHDT; CDR2 reads YNNKEL (reference sequence). The V and J ends lost 3 bases and 7 bases, in that order; junction bases with no gene match: 5. The CDR3 sequence is 14 residues long. The CDR3 sequence is CASSHQGAGQPQHF. CDR3 nucleotide sequence: TGTGCCAGCAGCCATCAGGGGGCCGGACAGCCCCAGCATTTT.

This clonotype was observed a handful of times. The chain recombines TRBV10-3 with TRBJ1-1, with no clear D. Germline CDR1 and CDR2: ENHRY and SYGVKD. Trimming took 1 base from V and 1 from J, leaving 7 bases between them. The CDR3 covers 14 residues. Written as DNA, the CDR3 is TGTGCCATCAGTGAGTTGCGCGGGAACACTGAAGCTTTCTTT. It is translated as CAISELRGNTEAFF.

This clonotype was picked up many times. The V call is TRBV12-3 or TRBV12-4, the J call TRBJ1-3; no clear D gene. Trimming took 5 bases from V and 3 from J, leaving 17 bases between them. The CDR3 totals 16 residues. CDR3 sequence (DNA): TGTGCCAGCAGTAAGGCATCGGGCCAAATTGGAAACACCATATATTTT. Translating gives CASSKASGQIGNTIYF.

This clonotype has ten or more counts. The chain carries TRBV5-1 and TRBJ2-7; 8 bases fit TRBD1. Germline V gives CDR1 SGHRS, CDR2 YFSETQ. V lost 4 bases to trimming and J lost 2 bases; unmatched junction nucleotides: 17. The CDR3 is 18 amino acids. The CDR3 sequence is CASSAFYHRGEFTYEQYF. CDR3 coding DNA: TGCGCCAGCAGCGCCTTTTACCACAGGGGGGAATTTACCTACGAGCAGTACTTC.

This clonotype was seen a few times. The genes are TRBV19 and TRBJ2-2; D possibly corresponds to TRBD2 (6 bases). Trimming stripped 3 bases from V and 11 bases from J, with 10 bases between. Germline V gives CDR1 LNHDA, CDR2 SQIVND (reference sequence). The CDR3 extends over 12 amino acids. In DNA form, the CDR3 reads TGTGCCAGTAGTATGTGGAGGGATGAGCTGTTTTTT. Amino acid sequence: CASSMWRDELFF.

This clonotype was recorded many times. The junction shows a germline mismatch at one end, possibly a read error. The genes are TRBV15 and TRBJ2-5; D unresolved. Germline V lookup: CDR1 LNHNV, CDR2 YYDKDF (reference sequence). CDR3 length: 13 amino acids. The DNA for the CDR3 is TGTGCCACCAGCAGACTAGACGGAGAGAGCCAGTACTTC. Translating it yields CATSRLDGESQYF.

This clonotype was seen many times. The CDR3 DNA follows: TGCGCCAGCAGCGCGGGGCGAACCTACGAGCAGTACTTC. Translated: CASSAGRTYEQYF. V and J are TRBV5-1 and TRBJ2-7, with TRBD2 as a possible D gene (6 bases). Germline assignment: CDR1 SGHRS and CDR2 YFSETQ. Between the trimmed V and J ends, which lost 4 bases and 2 bases, there was a span of 10 bases. This CDR3 region has 13 residues.

This clonotype was detected ten times or more. The conserved closing phenylalanine or tryptophan is absent in this CDR3, likely reflecting a read error. This sequence joins TRBV2 and TRBJ1-2, with D unresolved. The CDR3 has 12 residues. In germline, CDR1 is SNHLY, CDR2 FYNNEI. Deletions cut 7 bases from V and 2 bases from J, with 8 bases between. The CDR3 DNA sequence: TGTGCCAGCAAGAGCGTGAACTATGGCTACACCCTC. This sequence encodes CASKSVNYGYTL.

This clonotype was observed a handful of times. The chain carries TRBV20-1 and TRBJ2-2, with 9 bases matching TRBD1. J was trimmed by 7 bases and V by 1 base; bases with no gene match: 16. The CDR3 is 18 residues long. CDR1 and CDR2 from the germline V gene are DFQATT and SNEGSKA (reference sequence). The CDR3 region is CSARAQTGNRGRFGELFF. CDR3 in DNA: TGCAGTGCTAGAGCACAGACCGGGAACAGGGGGCGATTCGGGGAGCTGTTTTTT.

In this sample, this clonotype turned up many times. This rearrangement joins TRBV20-1 to TRBJ1-1; 7 positions agree with TRBD1. This CDR3 has 15 amino acids. V dropped 0 bases and J dropped 1; count of bases not matched to a gene: 5. Germline loops: CDR1 DFQATT, CDR2 SNEGSKA (reference sequence). CDR3 in DNA: TGCAGTGCTAGAGATTGGACAGGTGGGAACACTGAAGCTTTCTTT. Protein product: CSARDWTGGNTEAFF.

This clonotype appeared a few times. CDR3 in DNA: TGTGCCAGCACCCGCCACCCCCAGGGAACTCGCACTGAAGCTTTCTTT. Amino acids: CASTRHPQGTRTEAFF. V and J are TRBV6-1 and TRBJ1-1, with a possible D match to TRBD1 (5 bases). V dropped 7 bases and J dropped 4 bases, with 22 bases sitting between them. The germline gives CDR1 MNHNS, CDR2 SASEGT. The CDR3 extends over 16 amino acids.

The chain joins TRBV7-2 to TRBJ2-5; the match to TRBD2 covers 11 bases. The germline V gene has CDR1 SGHTA and CDR2 FQGNSA. The length of the CDR3 is 16 residues. With V trimmed by 5 bases and J by 4 bases, 9 bases remained unmatched. The CDR3 DNA reads as TGTGCCAGCAGCCCAGTCCTAGCGGGAGGAGGAGAGACCCAGTACTTC. This sequence encodes CASSPVLAGGGETQYF.

This clonotype was seen ten or more times. The V call is TRBV30, the J call TRBJ2-7; tentative D call: TRBD1 (5 bases). The CDR3 extends over 13 amino acids. Germline CDR1 GTSNPN, CDR2 SVGIG (reference sequence). V was cut by 5 bases and J by 1 base, with 12 bases left in between. In DNA, the CDR3 is TGTGCCTGGTGTAGACAGATTTCCTACGAGCAGTACTTC. Amino acids: CAWCRQISYEQYF.

This clonotype was seen repeatedly, ten times or more. The chain employs TRBV28 and TRBJ1-5; TRBD1 matches at 7 bases. The germline V gene encodes CDR1 MDHEN and CDR2 SYDVKM. The CDR3 contains 15 residues. The V segment lost 7 bases and the J segment 5 bases; nucleotides outside the gene matches: 11. CDR3 sequence reads: CASTLPGQNYQPQHF. CDR3 in DNA: TGTGCCAGCACCCTACCGGGACAGAATTATCAGCCCCAGCATTTT.

This clonotype was observed at least ten times. The J gene is TRBJ1-2, the V gene TRBV6-1; D is unresolved. The V gene lost 0 bases and the J gene lost 10 bases, with 9 bases spanning the gap. Germline loops: CDR1 MNHNS, CDR2 SASEGT. This CDR3 has 12 residues. CDR3 coding DNA: TGTGCCAGCAGTGAAGCAAGGAAGGACTACACCTTC. Encoded protein: CASSEARKDYTF.

This clonotype was counted once. The chain has TRBV12-3 or TRBV12-4 and TRBJ1-2; 10 bases align to TRBD1. With 3 bases clipped from V and 5 bases from J, the junction kept 6 bases outside the gene matches. The CDR3 is 15 residues long. CDR3 in DNA: TGTGCCAGCAGTTTTTCGCCGGGACAGGGGTATGGCTACACCTTC. Its protein product is CASSFSPGQGYGYTF.

The chain couples TRBV14 to TRBJ1-2, with a tentative D call TRBD1 (5 bases). The germline V gene encodes CDR1 SGHDN and CDR2 FVKESK. V was trimmed by 2 bases and J by 2 bases, leaving 12 bases between them. The CDR3 covers 15 residues. CDR3 amino acids: CASSQTGLANYGYTF. The CDR3 region has the DNA TGTGCCAGCAGCCAAACAGGTCTCGCGAACTATGGCTACACCTTC.

This clonotype was counted at least ten times. The chain recombines TRBV19 with TRBJ2-7; possibly TRBD1 for D (6 bases). Germline V CDR1 and CDR2: LNHDA, SQIVND (reference sequence). Trimming shortened V by 5 bases and J by 1 base, and 15 bases separated the two germline ends. The CDR3 totals 15 residues. DNA of the CDR3: TGTGCCAGTAGTTACACAGGGATAGAGTCCTACGAGCAGTACTTC. Amino acids: CASSYTGIESYEQYF. Full variable domain (rest looked up from reference TRBV19 and TRBJ2-7): DGGITQSPKYLFRKEGQNVTLSCEQNLNHDAMYWYRQDPGQGLRLIYYSQIVNDFQKGDIAEGYSVSREKKESFPLTVTSAQKNPTAFYLCASSYTGIESYEQYFGPGTRLTVT.

This clonotype was detected many times. The chain carries TRBV19 and TRBJ1-5; no definite D call. The V end was cut by 8 bases, the J end by 6 bases, with 17 bases between. Germline CDR1 is LNHDA and CDR2 is SQIVND (reference sequence). This CDR3 has 14 residues. The chain's CDR3 is CASSDSRTPQPQHF. CDR3 DNA sequence: TGTGCCAGTTCGGATTCAAGGACTCCTCAGCCCCAGCATTTT.

The V and J genes are TRBV28 and TRBJ1-5; D is uncertain. Per germline, CDR1 MDHEN and CDR2 SYDVKM. CDR3 length: 14 amino acids. Trimming took 6 bases from V and 4 from J, leaving 13 bases between them. This CDR3 reads CASSLAAANQPQHF. The CDR3 coding sequence is TGTGCCAGCAGCCTAGCAGCGGCGAATCAGCCCCAGCATTTT.

In its sample, this clonotype was seen many times. V is TRBV15 and J is TRBJ2-2; D is uncertain. The ends were cut back, 4 bases at V and 6 bases at J, with 12 bases in the middle. Germline V gives CDR1 LNHNV, CDR2 YYDKDF (reference sequence). The CDR3 extends over 14 amino acids. CDR3 in DNA: TGTGCCACCAGCAAAGAGGAAGTTCCCGGGGAGCTGTTTTTT. Amino acids: CATSKEEVPGELFF.

At least ten counts were recorded for this clonotype. The chain recombines TRBV12-3 or TRBV12-4 with TRBJ2-5; D might be TRBD2 (6 bases). This CDR3 spans 16 amino acids. V shed 3 bases and J shed 2 bases, with 16 bases lying between them. The chain's CDR3 is CASSLEVGGKQETQYF. CDR3 in DNA: TGTGCCAGCAGTTTGGAGGTCGGGGGTAAGCAAGAGACCCAGTACTTC.

This clonotype was seen at least ten times. This chain uses TRBV7-8 with TRBJ1-2; D gene unclear. Germline assignment: CDR1 SGHVS and CDR2 FQNEAQ. V lost 5 bases to trimming and J lost 4 bases, with 11 bases between them. The CDR3 covers 13 residues. The DNA for the CDR3 is TGTGCCAGCAGCCCCGGACCTTTCTATGGCTACACCTTC. Protein product: CASSPGPFYGYTF.

There are a few counts of this clonotype. The genes are TRBV2 and TRBJ1-2; D call uncertain. V dropped 3 bases and J dropped 0 bases, with 8 bases sitting between them. The CDR3 is 14 residues long. Germline V gives CDR1 SNHLY, CDR2 FYNNEI. CDR3 in amino acids: CASSDTASNYGYTF. The CDR3 DNA is TGTGCCAGCAGTGATACAGCCTCTAACTATGGCTACACCTTC.

The V call is TRBV6-5, the J call TRBJ2-7; 7 bases are a match to TRBD1. The V gene's germline CDR1 is MNHEY and CDR2 SVGAGI. The CDR3 runs 15 residues. J gave up 6 bases and V 4 bases, and 12 bases lay outside the gene matches. CDR3 in amino acids: CASSSPGTAGAEQYF. CDR3 nucleotide sequence: TGTGCCAGCAGTTCTCCGGGGACAGCCGGGGCCGAGCAGTACTTC.

The chain uses TRBV15 and TRBJ1-1; unclear D gene. CDR3 length: 14 amino acids. Trimming left V 0 bases short and J 1 base short, with 6 bases between. The germline V gene encodes CDR1 LNHNV and CDR2 YYDKDF (reference sequence). CDR3 coding DNA: TGTGCCACCAGCAGAGATCGGGCGAACACTGAAGCTTTCTTT. Translation: CATSRDRANTEAFF.

Note on this clonotype: With a much larger clone just one base away, this may be a read error. The conserved phenylalanine or tryptophan normally closing the CDR3 is absent here, so this likely arose from a read error. The chain uses TRBV5-1 and TRBJ1-3, with D maybe TRBD1 (6 bases). The CDR3 consists of 15 residues. Germline CDR1 is SGHRS and CDR2 is YFSETQ. V lost 4 bases, J lost 6 bases, and 17 bases lay in between. The CDR3 bases are TGCGCCAGCAGCCCCCAAGGACAGACGGCAAACACCATATATTTG. It yields the protein CASSPQGQTANTIYL.